Presented here are 6 T cell receptor beta chains from one specimen sequenced in a study of cytomegalovirus exposure and HLA in healthy donors. PCR involved 60 Vbeta and 13 Jbeta primers. Sequencing used immunoSEQ multiplex PCR; TCRdb keeps in-frame clones, though not all of them. The data show more than 100,000 clones, 65% to 85% seen once. Sequencing was performed on PBMCs. These receptors all stem from a woman younger than 30 in good health and CMV-seronegative.

The chain joins TRBV18 to TRBJ1-2; 9 bases map to TRBD1. Germline CDR1 is KGHSH and CDR2 is LQKENI. V was clipped by 3 bases and J by 4 bases; unmatched bases: 6. The CDR3 is made up of 15 amino acids. CDR3 in DNA: TGTGCCAGCTCACCCAGCGGGACAGGGACCTATGGCTACACCTTC. This encodes CASSPSGTGTYGYTF.

The chain is built from TRBV18 and TRBJ1-1; 8 positions agree with TRBD1. Trimming took 8 bases from V and 0 from J; bases not matched to a gene: 2. Germline CDR1 is KGHSH and CDR2 is LQKENI. There are 13 residues in the CDR3. The CDR3 coding sequence is TGTGCCAGCACGGGACAGGTGAACACTGAAGCTTTCTTT. Translation: CASTGQVNTEAFF.

V is TRBV4-2 and J is TRBJ2-6, with 9 bases that match TRBD2. V shed 6 bases and J 1 base; nucleotides not matched to a gene: 13. Germline V CDR1 and CDR2: LGHNA, YNFKEQ. The CDR3 has 19 residues. In DNA, the CDR3 is TGTGCCAGCAGAAGGATAGGAGGGCGGGAGGGATCTGGGGCCAACGTCCTGACTTTC. Protein: CASRRIGGREGSGANVLTF.

This sequence joins TRBV10-2 and TRBJ2-3; TRBD1 matches at 10 bases. Losses at the gene ends were 7 bases for V and 6 bases for J; bases not matched to a gene: 7. This CDR3 is 14 amino acids long. Per germline, CDR1 WSHSY and CDR2 SAAADI. The CDR3 region has the DNA TGCGCCAGCACCGGGACAGGGGATTTCGATACGCAGTATTTT. It codes for CASTGTGDFDTQYF.

V gene TRBV11-2 combines with J gene TRBJ2-1, with D perhaps TRBD2 (5 bases). The ends were cut back, 4 bases at V and 4 bases at J, with 17 bases in the middle. Germline CDR1 SGHAT, CDR2 FQNNGV. The length of the CDR3 is 16 residues. In nucleotides, the CDR3 is TGTGCCAGCAGCTCCCCCGACTACCTTCTTTACAATGAGCAGTTCTTC. Translating gives CASSSPDYLLYNEQFF.

This clone occurred a few times. V gene TRBV4-2 combines with J gene TRBJ1-1; a possible D gene is TRBD1 (6 bases). The V end was cut by 0 bases, the J end by 0 bases, with 17 bases between. CDR3 size: 18 residues. Germline-derived CDR1 and CDR2 are LGHNA and YNFKEQ. The CDR3 DNA follows: TGTGCCAGCAGCCAAGATAAGGGGGAGAGGCTTATGAACACTGAAGCTTTCTTT. Encoded protein: CASSQDKGERLMNTEAFF.